This entry lists 15 T cell receptor gamma chains sequenced from one sample in a study of Vδ1+ human thymocytes (dated by TCRdb to the late 2010s). What the work shows at the level of the full study, not this receptor alone: Unlike the oligoclonal repertoires in peripheral blood, the thymic TRG and TRD repertoires appeared highly polyclonal, with Gaussian CDR3 length distributions.

These reads were obtained on an Illumina MiSeq. RNA extraction was performed with the RNeasy mini kit, and reverse transcription was done with Superscript III. CDR3 amplicons were produced by multiplex PCR using pooled V-gene forward primers and a constant-region reverse primer with Illumina adaptor overhangs. TCRdb reran clone calling on the public reads with CATT; rows sharing one DNA sequence were then combined. This sample is represented by thousands of gamma-chain clones; 42% of them were singletons. The top ten clones comprise around 1.9% of the sample. Antigen specificity for these receptors is unknown. The sequenced sample was Vdelta1+ gamma-delta thymocytes from the thymus. The cell subset or site tag for this specimen amounts to: FACS-sorted CD3+ TCRalphabeta- TCRVdelta1+ TCRVdelta2- thymocytes. Receptor source: a boy younger than two who had congenital heart surgery.

This clone was detected once. The J gene call is TRGJ1 or TRGJ2, but no V gene call exists. This CDR3 spans 14 amino acids. The CDR3 DNA reads TGTGCCACCTGGGACGCGCACCCTTATTATAAGAAACTCTTT. It specifies CATWDAHPYYKKLF.

This clone was found a few times. The rearrangement uses TRGV3 and TRGJ1 or TRGJ2. CDR1 VTNTFY and CDR2 YDVSTARD come from the germline V gene (reference sequence). Trimming took 5 bases from V and 3 from J; bases not matched to a gene: 4. This CDR3 has 12 residues. The CDR3 DNA reads as TGTGCCACCTGGGCCCTTTATTATAAGAAACTCTTT. This gives the protein CATWALYYKKLF.

This clone came up a few times. The V call is TRGV4, the J call TRGJ1 or TRGJ2. The J gene, absent from TCRdb, was called here by matching the DNA to germline. V lost 5 bases, J lost 9 bases, and 7 bases stayed unmatched. CDR1 and CDR2 from the germline V gene are EGSTGY and YDSYTSSV. The CDR3 is 11 residues long. The CDR3 DNA reads as TGTGCCACCTGGGCTTGGCGTAAGAAACTCTTT. Its protein product is CATWAWRKKLF.

This clone was seen more than once but under ten times. The chain employs TRGV5 and TRGJ1 or TRGJ2. Looked up from germline, CDR1 is VINAFY and CDR2 is YDVSNSKD. The V and J ends lost 7 bases and 0 bases, in that order; junction bases with no gene match: 15. CDR3 size: 16 residues. CDR3 sequence (DNA): TGTGCCACCTGTGAAAGCCGAAATTCGAATTATTATAAGAAACTCTTT. This codes for CATCESRNSNYYKKLF.

The chain uses TRGV3 and TRGJP2. The germline V gene encodes CDR1 VTNTFY and CDR2 YDVSTARD (reference sequence). The CDR3 is 15 amino acids. The V gene end was trimmed by 3 bases and the J gene end by 1 base; junction bases not matched to a gene: 5. For the CDR3, the DNA is TGTGCCACCTGGGACCATGCTAGTAGTGATTGGATCAAGACGTTT. Protein: CATWDHASSDWIKTF.

This clone was counted only a few times. The chain carries TRGV2 and TRGJP1. This CDR3 has 11 residues. The junction had 3 bases not matched to a gene; V was cut back by 3 bases and J by 11 bases. Germline CDR1 reads EGSNGY; CDR2 reads YDSYNSKV. In DNA form, the CDR3 reads TGTGCCACCTGGGACCGATGGTTCAAGATATTT. Translating it yields CATWDRWFKIF.

This clone has a handful of counts. The chain recombines TRGV3 with TRGJ1 or TRGJ2. The J gene was not available in TCRdb and was assigned here by matching the DNA to germline segments. With 0 bases clipped from V and 8 bases from J, the junction kept 16 bases outside the gene matches. The CDR3 loop spans 16 amino acids. Per germline, CDR1 VTNTFY and CDR2 YDVSTARD (reference sequence). The DNA of the CDR3 is TGTGCCACCTGGGACAGGCCCCCCCAGCCTAGGAATAAGAAACTCTTT. Protein: CATWDRPPQPRNKKLF.

This clone was recorded only once. The J gene was recorded as TRGJ1 or TRGJ2; no V gene was called. This CDR3 is 11 amino acids long. The chain's CDR3 is CALWEVGEKLF. As DNA, the CDR3 is TGTGCCTTGTGGGAGGTGGGCGAGAAACTCTTT.

This clone was seen just once. The J gene is TRGJ1 or TRGJ2, the V gene TRGV5. TCRdb records no J gene; here it was assigned by comparing the DNA to germline. The CDR3 spans 13 residues. Germline V gene sequence: CDR1 VINAFY, CDR2 YDVSNSKD. V lost 0 bases, J lost 10 bases, and 9 bases stayed unmatched. CDR3 loop: CATWDRQIPKKLF. The CDR3 DNA reads as TGTGCCACCTGGGACAGGCAAATCCCCAAGAAACTCTTT.

The V gene is TRGV4; the J gene was not called. Germline values: CDR1 EGSTGY, CDR2 YDSYTSSV. The CDR3 extends over 17 amino acids. CDR3 loop: CATWDEWFGYLSAGPLF. The CDR3 DNA is TGTGCCACCTGGGATGAGTGGTTTGGGTATTTGAGTGCGGGTCCACTCTTT.

On this clone: Other nucleotide sequences in the sample specify the same CDR3. The chain recombines TRGV4 with TRGJ1 or TRGJ2. TCRdb does not report a J gene; here it was assigned by matching the DNA to germline references. Germline assignment: CDR1 EGSTGY and CDR2 YDSYTSSV. The CDR3 is 13 residues long. The trim removed 1 base at V and 3 bases at J, leaving 3 bases unmatched. The DNA for the CDR3 is TGTGCCACCTGGGATGGTCTTTATTATAAGAAACTCTTT. Its translation: CATWDGLYYKKLF.

This clone turned up a few times. This chain joins TRGV8 and TRGJ1 or TRGJ2. Germline CDR1 is VENAVY and CDR2 is YDSYNSRV. Germline trimming cut 0 bases from V and 5 bases from J; bases unmatched to any gene: 1. The CDR3 consists of 12 residues. The CDR3: CATWDRDYKKLF. The CDR3 region has the DNA TGTGCCACCTGGGATAGGGATTATAAGAAACTCTTT.

This clone was seen more than once but under ten times. The chain links TRGV8 to TRGJ1 or TRGJ2. The germline gives CDR1 VENAVY, CDR2 YDSYNSRV. Trimming at V came to 0 bases and at J to 12 bases, leaving 5 bases not matched to a gene. The CDR3 is 11 residues long. The CDR3 region is CATWDRQTKLF. CDR3 in DNA: TGTGCCACCTGGGATAGGCAAACGAAACTCTTT.

This clone was seen only a few times. One end of the junction does not line up with germline, which may come from a read error. This rearrangement joins TRGV5 to TRGJ1 or TRGJ2. CDR1 VINAFY and CDR2 YDVSNSKD come from the germline V gene. The CDR3 covers 16 residues. The CDR3, as DNA: TGTGCCACCTGGGGCAGGAGACCACTTGAGGGTTATAAGAAACTCTTT. Its translation: CATWGRRPLEGYKKLF.

About this clone: The same CDR3 also results from other DNA sequences found in this sample. V is TRGV4 and J is TRGJ1 or TRGJ2. TCRdb does not report a J gene; here it was assigned by matching the DNA to germline references. Germline loops: CDR1 EGSTGY, CDR2 YDSYTSSV. V lost 2 bases to trimming and J lost 6 bases; unmatched junction nucleotides: 4. The CDR3 covers 12 residues. The DNA for the CDR3 is TGTGCCACCTGGGATGTTTCTTATAAGAAACTCTTT. Its translation is CATWDVSYKKLF.